In its sample, the clone carrying this T cell receptor beta chain was seen once. Its antigen is not known. Primed by a sample-barcoded 5' primer and a J-beta primer mix, a second PCR proceeded for 7 to 11 cycles. TCRdb reanalysed the 5' RACE reads using MiXCR and keeps one entry per CDR3 protein. The sample has 1,500,000 or so distinct CDR3 sequences, approximately 43% seen once. The data are from a study of blood T cells in healthy people across ages. Each donor's blood draw was 7.5 to 10 milliliters of peripheral blood. No fewer than 5.5 micrograms of total RNA were isolated from every sample. Findings and caveats of the study: Per-million-T-cell TCR beta diversity fell roughly linearly with age.

V shed 2 bases and J shed 5 bases, with 15 bases lying between them. This CDR3 has 15 amino acids. Germline V CDR1 and CDR2: GTSNPN, SVGIG (reference sequence). The rearrangement uses TRBV30 and TRBJ2-2; perhaps TRBD2 as D (6 bases). The source is a young woman in good health. The sample was blood. CDR3 region: CAWSPRPGRTGELFF. The CDR3 coding sequence is TGTGCCTGGAGTCCAAGGCCAGGGAGGACCGGGGAGCTGTTTTTT.